Below are 8 T cell receptor beta chains sequenced from a single sample in a study of control samples from healthy donors and cancer patients. Only in-frame clones appear in the TCRdb table, and some are missing; sequencing was by immunoSEQ multiplex PCR. There are roughly 150,000 clones in the sample; 90% to 95% occur only once, and about 5.8% lies in the top ten. Sequenced material: blood. The receptors originated from a man younger than 35 in good health.

The chain recombines TRBV27 with TRBJ2-1; D not certain. This CDR3 contains 14 residues. Germline-derived CDR1 and CDR2 are MNHEY and SMNVEV (reference sequence). Trimming shortened V by 5 bases and J by 8 bases, and 16 bases separated the two germline ends. The CDR3 sequence: CASSVRSHYDEQFF. CDR3 bases: TGTGCCAGCAGTGTTCGTAGCCATTATGATGAGCAGTTCTTC.

The rearrangement joins TRBV4-1 to TRBJ1-1, with no clear D. The CDR3 has 16 residues. Germline-derived CDR1 and CDR2 are MGHRA and YSYEKL. The V and J ends lost 2 bases and 2 bases respectively, with 15 bases between them. CDR3 region: CASSQSRVGLNTEAFF. The CDR3 DNA is TGCGCCAGCAGCCAAAGCCGCGTGGGTCTAAACACTGAAGCTTTCTTT.

This clone was detected only once. The chain uses TRBV9 and TRBJ1-2; 8 bases align to TRBD1. In germline, CDR1 is SGDLS, CDR2 YYNGEE. The CDR3 length is 15 residues. V shed 5 bases, J shed 3 bases, and the junction held 9 bases outside the gene matches. CDR3 loop: CASSGGQGLYYGYTF. CDR3 sequence (DNA): TGTGCCAGCAGTGGAGGACAGGGCTTATACTATGGCTACACCTTC.

J is TRBJ2-5 and V is TRBV7-8, with 12 bases aligning to TRBD1. Germline CDR1 reads SGHVS; CDR2 reads FQNEAQ. Trimming cost V 5 bases and J 4 bases; bases outside gene matches: 11. The CDR3 is 17 amino acids. The CDR3 reads CASSKSAGTGGLETQYF. CDR3 nucleotides: TGTGCCAGCAGCAAATCCGCCGGGACAGGGGGCTTAGAGACCCAGTACTTC.

CDR3 nucleotides: TGTGCCAGCAGCGATCCCGTTGGAGGGGAGAATGAAAAACTGTTTTTT. Protein: CASSDPVGGENEKLFF. The chain links TRBV7-9 to TRBJ1-4; tentatively, D is TRBD1 (5 bases). CDR3 size: 16 residues. Germline V gene sequence: CDR1 SEHNR, CDR2 FQNEAQ (reference sequence). V lost 5 bases, J lost 5 bases, and 18 bases lay in between.

The chain uses TRBV12-3 or TRBV12-4 and TRBJ2-7; D is unresolved. With 2 bases removed from V and 3 bases from J, the gap between germline ends came to 8 bases. The CDR3 runs to 13 residues. The CDR3 loop is CASSLPTGYEQYF. The DNA of the CDR3 is TGTGCCAGCAGTTTACCGACCGGCTACGAGCAGTACTTC.

The rearrangement uses TRBV25-1 and TRBJ1-2; unclear D gene. CDR3 length: 13 residues. Trimming pared 6 bases from V and 0 bases from J, leaving 8 bases between. From germline, CDR1 is MGHDK and CDR2 SYGVNS. CDR3 coding DNA: TGTGCCAGCAGCACCTCGACTAACTATGGCTACACCTTC. It codes for CASSTSTNYGYTF.

This chain uses TRBV5-6 with TRBJ2-3, with TRBD2 matching 7 bases. J lost 8 bases, V lost 0 bases, and 12 bases had no gene match. The CDR3 has 16 amino acids. The germline CDR1 and CDR2 sequences are SGHDT and YYEEEE. The CDR3 here is CASSLVWSGERTTQYF. The CDR3, as DNA: TGTGCCAGCAGCTTGGTCTGGAGCGGGGAAAGAACTACGCAGTATTTT. Using reference TRBV5-6 and TRBJ2-3 for the parts outside the CDR3, the full variable domain is DAGVTQSPTHLIKTRGQQVTLRCSPKSGHDTVSWYQQALGQGPQFIFQYYEEEERQRGNFPDRFSGHQFPNYSSELNVNALLLGDSALYLCASSLVWSGERTTQYFGPGTRLTVL.